This section outlines one T cell receptor (beta chain) sequence together with its context. Trimming cost V 3 bases and J 8 bases; bases outside gene matches: 5. Looked up from germline, CDR1 is SGHAT and CDR2 is FQNNGV. The CDR3 is 15 residues long. This sample was included in a study of blood T cell repertoires in COVID-19. The overall study: There were acute and convalescent COVID-19 samples, and they came from the United States, Italy and Spain. PBMCs, B-cell-depleted T cells, or T cells provided the cDNA or gDNA that made up the material.

In the original processing: Amplified reference gene primers provided the basis for estimating nucleated cell counts. Measured with immunoSEQ multiplex PCR; TCRdb has only the in-frame clones, and not every one. The DNA gave D and trimming, while V, J and clone size come from that table. The sample lists approximately 160,000 clones, 84% occurring once. This receptor was taken from a woman aged 45-65 years in a cohort sampled during active or convalescent COVID-19. The chain recombines TRBV11-2 with TRBJ2-1; 12 bases agree with TRBD1. Input material: peripheral blood. Written as DNA, the CDR3 is TGTGCCAGCAGCTTGGGGACAGGGGGCTTACATGAGCAGTTCTTC. Protein product: CASSLGTGGLHEQFF.